This T cell receptor beta chain was sequenced in a study of T-cell memory formation after mild COVID-19. Study-wide points: Among CD4+ contracting clones, most were CM and EM, and CD8+ ones EMRA. Specificity for SARS-CoV-2 was not confirmed among the second-wave clones peaking on day 37. CD4/CD8 balance held among clones contracting day 15 to 85, and later expanders leaned CD4+.

As for this clonotype: Its target is not known.

V was pared by 2 bases and J by 4 bases, with 20 bases between. Germline assignment: CDR1 MNHEY and CDR2 SVGAGI. This CDR3 is 17 amino acids long. Each CDR3 protein gets one entry after TCRdb re-called the 5' RACE reads with MiXCR. The sample includes about 45,000 distinct CDR3 sequences, 7.3% of them seen just once. The chain has TRBV6-5 and TRBJ2-5; weak D call: TRBD2 (6 bases). The sequenced sample was PBMCs or a T cell subset sorted from them (not recorded which). This sequence was found in a man between 18 and 29 years old who had mild COVID-19 (a few samples of this study predate the infection). Cell type and time point are not known. The CDR3 DNA is TGTGCCAGCAGTTACCGAATCGGTGGGGGGAGGATAGAGACCCAGTACTTC. Its protein product is CASSYRIGGGRIETQYF.